The rows below give T cell receptor beta chains drawn from one sample of a study of T-cell reconstitution after alpha-beta-depleted transplantation in children. One entry per CDR3 protein results from TCRdb running MiXCR on the PCR reads. The sample shows more than 200,000 distinct CDR3 sequences, around a sixth of them seen only once. Source: PBMCs, mostly from graft donor cells, taken 360 days after TCRalphabeta/CD19-depleted stem cell transplant. These receptors came from a male patient between 2 and 15 years old who had a stem cell transplant for acute lymphoblastic leukemia, so the T cells may come from the graft donor. Each CDR3 is given with its conserved first and last residue. Each record gives: D gene, J gene, V gene, clone size, CDR3 protein, CDR3 DNA. The D gene is left open where the match is weak. Rows may omit the clone size; those that give it use once, few, many or a size class.

.	TRBJ1-6	TRBV21-1	.	CASSKGRGTPLHF	TGTGCCAGCAGCAAAGGTAGGGGAACACCCCTCCACTTT
.	TRBJ2-2	TRBV24-1	.	CATSGANTGELFF	TGTGCCACCAGTGGTGCGAACACCGGGGAGCTGTTTTTT
.	TRBJ1-2	TRBV7-9	.	CASSSSGTNYGYTF	TGTGCCAGCAGCTCCTCCGGAACCAACTATGGCTACACCTTC
.	TRBJ2-1	TRBV27	.	CASSPSRGGGYNEQFF	TGTGCCAGCAGCCCCAGCCGGGGTGGGGGCTACAATGAGCAGTTCTTC
.	TRBJ1-5	TRBV6-4	few	CGRGVRNQPQHF	TGCGGCAGGGGCGTTCGCAATCAGCCCCAGCATTTT
.	TRBJ2-7	TRBV3-1	few	CASSQEWTYEQYF	TGTGCCAGCAGCCAAGAATGGACCTACGAGCAGTACTTC
.	TRBJ1-5	TRBV7-2	.	CASSLRTRQPQHF	TGTGCCAGCAGCTTAAGGACCAGACAGCCCCAGCATTTT
.	TRBJ2-7	TRBV10-2	.	CASSDGLGRSYEQYF	TGCGCCAGCAGTGACGGACTGGGAAGATCCTACGAGCAGTACTTC
.	TRBJ2-2	TRBV29-1	.	CSVRSVRGGELFF	TGCAGCGTTCGCTCTGTGAGGGGCGGGGAGCTGTTTTTT
TRBD2	TRBJ2-1	TRBV6-2/TRBV6-3	many	CASSYSNGTRRFF	TGTGCCAGCAGTTACTCGAATGGGACTAGAAGGTTCTTC
.	TRBJ2-5	TRBV20-1	.	CSASPAAVQETQYF	TGCAGTGCTAGTCCGGCGGCTGTACAAGAGACCCAGTACTTC
.	TRBJ1-6	TRBV7-2	once	CASSPSQGRRGNSPLHF	TGTGCCAGCAGCCCATCTCAGGGGCGTAGGGGGAATTCACCCCTCCACTTT
.	TRBJ2-3	TRBV20-1	few	CSVKGALVGDTQYF	TGCAGTGTAAAAGGGGCCCTAGTCGGAGATACGCAGTATTTT
.	TRBJ1-5	TRBV2	.	CASNRGMGKGNQPQHF	TGTGCCAGCAATCGGGGCATGGGCAAGGGCAATCAGCCCCAGCATTTT